This T cell receptor (beta chain) was identified during a study of blood T cell repertoires in COVID-19. Method: immunoSEQ multiplex PCR; TCRdb's copy keeps in-frame clones and lacks some. The table lists roughly 57,000 clones, 73% of them singletons. The receptor's source is an older woman with acute or convalescent COVID-19. Sequencing used peripheral blood.

The CDR3: CASEGKGVKGYTF. The CDR3 bases are TGTGCCAGCGAGGGAAAGGGGGTAAAGGGCTACACCTTC. This sequence joins TRBV6-5 and TRBJ1-2, with D possibly matching TRBD1 (6 bases). Germline CDR1 and CDR2: MNHEY and SVGAGI. The CDR3 sequence is 13 residues long. V shed 8 bases and J shed 8 bases, with 18 bases lying between them.